The entry that follows covers one T cell receptor beta chain sequence. This sample is drawn from a study of blood T cell repertoires in COVID-19. The overall study: Samples representing acute and convalescent COVID-19 were sourced from the United States, Italy and Spain.

In the authors' workflow: Reference gene primer amplification gave nucleated cell count estimates. Assay used: immunoSEQ multiplex PCR; TCRdb lists only in-frame clones, some missing. V and J calls and clone size are as listed in that table; D and trimming were resolved from the DNA. This table holds hundreds of thousands of clones, over 70% found once. CDR3 length: 14 residues. Germline CDR1 is MNHNS and CDR2 is SASEGT. V was shortened by 3 bases and J by 2 bases, with 10 bases between the two germline ends. The chain employs TRBV6-1 and TRBJ1-1, with D possibly being TRBD1 (5 bases). This receptor was identified in a man older than 75 with acute or convalescent COVID-19. The sequenced sample consisted of peripheral blood. The CDR3 region has the DNA TGTGCCAGCAGTGATCTATGGGGCAACACTGAAGCTTTCTTT. It encodes CASSDLWGNTEAFF.